Each of the 28 T cell receptor beta chains below was sequenced from the same sample in a study of blood T cell repertoires in COVID-19. The data were produced by immunoSEQ multiplex PCR, yet TCRdb's version contains in-frame clones alone and is incomplete. The top ten clones hold roughly 11% of a sample with 150,000 to 200,000 clones, more than 80% of them seen once. Input material: peripheral blood. These receptors were collected from a woman in her thirties or forties with COVID-19, enrolled during active disease.

This clone was seen more than once but under ten times. This chain connects TRBV2 to TRBJ2-5, with 10 bases fitting TRBD2. After removal of 6 bases from V and 9 bases from J, the junction contained 10 bases not matched to a gene. The germline gives CDR1 SNHLY, CDR2 FYNNEI. The length of the CDR3 is 14 residues. The CDR3 reads CASRGLAMGLPQYF. The DNA of the CDR3 is TGTGCCAGCAGGGGACTAGCGATGGGTTTACCCCAGTACTTC.

This clone was seen only once. V and J are TRBV12-2 and TRBJ1-4; the D call in the table, TRBD1, was not verified against the DNA. TRBV12-2 is marked as a pseudogene. The CDR3 covers 18 residues. CDR3 loop: CASRLLDRAIYIVEKLFF. CDR3 in DNA: TGTGCAAGTCGCTTGCTGGACAGGGCGATTTATATAGTTGAAAAACTGTTTTTT.

This clone occurred a few times. This sequence joins TRBV13 and TRBJ2-3; 13 nucleotides match TRBD2. Germline V lookup: CDR1 PRHDT, CDR2 FYEKMQ (reference sequence). J gave up 6 bases and V 4 bases, and 7 bases lay outside the gene matches. The CDR3 sequence is 16 residues long. CDR3 coding DNA: TGTGCCAGCAGCTCACCGGGACTAGCGGGGTCGGATACGCAGTATTTT. Translation gives CASSSPGLAGSDTQYF.

This sequence joins TRBV6-6 and TRBJ2-3, with 14 bases lining up with TRBD2. The CDR3 extends over 15 amino acids. CDR1 MNHNY and CDR2 SVGAGI come from the germline V gene (reference sequence). The junction had 4 bases not matched to a gene; V was cut back by 6 bases and J by 5 bases. The CDR3 region is CASSRLAGGQDTQYF. CDR3 nucleotides: TGTGCCAGCAGCCGACTAGCGGGGGGGCAAGATACGCAGTATTTT.

This clone was seen a handful of times. CDR3 DNA: TGTGCCAGCAGTTACATGGGGAGAGATGGCTACACCTTC. Protein: CASSYMGRDGYTF. The V and J genes are TRBV6-5 and TRBJ1-2, with D unresolved. CDR3 size: 13 residues. V lost 2 bases and J lost 6, with 10 bases in between. Per the germline V gene, CDR1 is MNHEY and CDR2 is SVGAGI.

The CDR3 is CASTPVTGKEPQHF. CDR3 nucleotide sequence: TGTGCCAGTACCCCAGTCACGGGGAAGGAGCCCCAGCATTTT. J is TRBJ1-5 and V is TRBV19; D not resolved. Trimming took 7 bases from V and 8 from J, leaving 18 bases between them. The CDR3 is made up of 14 amino acids. Germline V gene lookup returns CDR1 LNHDA and CDR2 SQIVND (reference sequence).

The chain joins TRBV2 to TRBJ2-2; 10 nucleotides align to TRBD2. Losses at the gene ends were 7 bases for V and 4 bases for J; bases not matched to a gene: 12. From germline, CDR1 is SNHLY and CDR2 FYNNEI. This CDR3 has 17 amino acids. The CDR3 bases are TGTGCCAGCAAGGCTGAGCGGGGGGGCTTTGTCACCGGGGAGCTGTTTTTT. Protein product: CASKAERGGFVTGELFF.

This chain connects TRBV6-5 to TRBJ2-7; 9 positions agree with TRBD2. The V gene end was trimmed by 5 bases and the J gene end by 0 bases; junction bases not matched to a gene: 5. The CDR3 runs to 15 residues. CDR1 is MNHEY, CDR2 SVGAGI, per germline. CDR3 protein: CASSRKTSGSYEQYF. CDR3 nucleotide sequence: TGTGCCAGCAGTCGGAAGACTAGCGGCTCCTACGAGCAGTACTTC.

The chain carries TRBV6-1 and TRBJ1-1, with 9 bases identical to TRBD1. Germline V gives CDR1 MNHNS, CDR2 SASEGT. Trimming took 3 bases from V and 9 from J; bases not matched to a gene: 8. The length of the CDR3 is 14 residues. This CDR3 reads CASSDLPGQGKAFF. CDR3 coding DNA: TGTGCCAGCAGTGACCTACCGGGACAGGGAAAAGCTTTCTTT.

The J gene is TRBJ2-6, the V gene TRBV7-3, with 7 bases aligning to TRBD1. Germline V gene sequence: CDR1 SGHTA, CDR2 FQGTGA. With V trimmed by 0 bases and J by 1 base, 6 bases remained unmatched. The CDR3 is 18 residues long. The CDR3 region has the DNA TGTGCCAGCAGCTTAACACCAGGGGGTAGTTCTGGGGCCAACGTCCTGACTTTC. Protein sequence: CASSLTPGGSSGANVLTF.

V usage is TRBV5-6 and J usage is TRBJ2-7; TRBD1 agrees at 11 bases. Germline V lookup: CDR1 SGHDT, CDR2 YYEEEE. Losses at the gene ends were 4 bases for V and 3 bases for J; bases not matched to a gene: 6. The CDR3 has 15 amino acids. CDR3 loop: CASSQGQGELYEQYF. The DNA for the CDR3 is TGTGCCAGCAGCCAGGGACAGGGGGAACTCTACGAGCAGTACTTC.

The V call is TRBV6-5, the J call TRBJ2-1; tentative D call: TRBD1 (6 bases). The length of the CDR3 is 12 residues. Germline-derived CDR1 and CDR2 are MNHEY and SVGAGI. The V end was cut by 5 bases, the J end by 10 bases, with 12 bases between. DNA of the CDR3: TGTGCCAGCAGTACCGGGACAAGAGAGCAGTTCTTC. This encodes CASSTGTREQFF.

V gene TRBV27 combines with J gene TRBJ2-7; TRBD1 is a possible D gene (5 bases). Germline lookup yields CDR1 MNHEY and CDR2 SMNVEV (reference sequence). V lost 2 bases to trimming and J lost 2 bases, with 10 bases between them. CDR3 length: 14 amino acids. CDR3 sequence (DNA): TGTGCCAGCAGTTTAGGGGCTGGGCCCTACGAGCAGTACGTC. Translation: CASSLGAGPYEQYV.

J is TRBJ2-1 and V is TRBV2, with 9 bases aligning to TRBD2. The CDR3 extends over 12 amino acids. Trimming removed 8 bases from V and 13 bases from J; junction bases left unmatched: 9. The germline V gene has CDR1 SNHLY and CDR2 FYNNEI. The CDR3 reads CASGSGGPTQFF. The CDR3 nucleotides read TGTGCCAGCGGAAGCGGGGGGCCGACCCAGTTCTTC.

V gene TRBV5-6 combines with J gene TRBJ1-1; D possibly corresponds to TRBD1 (6 bases). In germline, CDR1 is SGHDT, CDR2 YYEEEE. The CDR3 has 15 residues. Trimming stripped 2 bases from V and 5 bases from J, with 16 bases between. The CDR3 sequence is CASSFRGAGWTEAFF. CDR3 DNA sequence: TGTGCCAGCAGCTTCCGGGGGGCGGGATGGACTGAAGCTTTCTTT.

V usage is TRBV20-1 and J usage is TRBJ1-3; TRBD1 matches at 8 bases. Germline V gene data show CDR1 as DFQATT and CDR2 as SNEGSKA (reference sequence). This CDR3 is 14 amino acids long. J gave up 5 bases and V 3 bases, and 6 bases lay outside the gene matches. The CDR3 sequence: CSASLTGGRNTIYF. For the CDR3, the DNA is TGCAGTGCTAGTTTAACAGGGGGTAGAAACACCATATATTTT.

CDR3 protein: CASSGNTGRYTF. The DNA of the CDR3 is TGTGCCAGCAGTGGGAATACAGGGCGCTACACCTTC. The rearrangement links TRBV28 to TRBJ1-2, with D possibly being TRBD1 (6 bases). The germline gives CDR1 MDHEN, CDR2 SYDVKM. V lost 5 bases and J lost 9, with 13 bases in between. This CDR3 contains 12 residues.

V gene TRBV7-3 combines with J gene TRBJ2-1; TRBD2 aligns across 10 bases. Trimming cost V 1 base and J 8 bases; bases outside gene matches: 8. The CDR3 is 16 residues long. Germline V gene data show CDR1 as SGHTA and CDR2 as FQGTGA. The CDR3 region is CASSLNLLAGKDEQFF. In nucleotides, the CDR3 is TGTGCCAGCAGCTTAAATTTACTAGCGGGAAAGGATGAGCAGTTCTTC.

This clone was counted ten times or more. The gene calls are TRBV4-1 and TRBJ1-5; possibly TRBD1 for D (6 bases). The CDR3 runs 14 residues. V shed 3 bases and J shed 5 bases, with 11 bases lying between them. Germline assignment: CDR1 MGHRA and CDR2 YSYEKL. The CDR3 DNA is TGCGCCAGCAGCCACGACAGGAAAGATCAGCCCCAGCATTTT. It yields the protein CASSHDRKDQPQHF.

The V gene is TRBV30, the J gene TRBJ2-3; D is uncertain. The germline gives CDR1 GTSNPN, CDR2 SVGIG (reference sequence). The CDR3 length is 11 residues. The V and J ends lost 3 bases and 5 bases respectively, with 6 bases between them. The CDR3 spells CAWSERDTQYF. Written as DNA, the CDR3 is TGTGCCTGGAGCGAGCGAGATACGCAGTATTTT. Full variable domain (remainder filled in from reference TRBV30 and TRBJ2-3): SQTIHQWPATLVQPVGSPLSLECTVEGTSNPNLYWYRQAAGRGLQLLFYSVGIGQISSEVPQNLSASRPQDRQFILSSKKLLLSDSGFYLCAWSERDTQYFGPGTRLTVL.

The chain combines TRBV7-6 with TRBJ2-7, with no clear D. The CDR3 is made up of 15 amino acids. Germline CDR1 and CDR2: SGHVS and FNYEAQ. With 0 bases removed from V and 5 bases from J, the gap between germline ends came to 14 bases. The CDR3 DNA is TGTGCCAGCAGCTTAGCTGGCGGCCCAAACAACGAGCAGTACTTC. Protein sequence: CASSLAGGPNNEQYF. The whole variable domain, remainder taken from reference TRBV7-6 and TRBJ2-7, is GAGVSQSPRYKVTKRGQDVALRCDPISGHVSLYWYRQALGQGPEFLTYFNYEAQQDKSGLPNDRFSAERPEGSISTLTIQRTEQRDSAMYRCASSLAGGPNNEQYFGPGTRLTVT.

This clone is a singleton in its sample. This chain links TRBV30 with TRBJ2-5; D possibly corresponds to TRBD2 (6 bases). CDR3 length equals 15 residues. The ends were cut back, 8 bases at V and 5 bases at J, with 24 bases in the middle. CDR1 is GTSNPN and CDR2 is SVGIG in the germline V gene (reference sequence). The DNA for the CDR3 is TGTGCCAGCCCTCTACTGGGCGGGACTGGGGAGACCCAGTACTTC. The encoded protein is CASPLLGGTGETQYF. Full variable domain (rest looked up from reference TRBV30 and TRBJ2-5): SQTIHQWPATLVQPVGSPLSLECTVEGTSNPNLYWYRQAAGRGLQLLFYSVGIGQISSEVPQNLSASRPQDRQFILSSKKLLLSDSGFYLCASPLLGGTGETQYFGPGTRLLVL.

V and J are TRBV6-5 and TRBJ1-1; 8 positions match TRBD1. Germline CDR1 and CDR2: MNHEY and SVGAGI. Trimming at V came to 4 bases and at J to 4 bases, leaving 5 bases not matched to a gene. The CDR3 consists of 14 residues. The CDR3 DNA follows: TGTGCCAGCAGTTTCAGTACAGGGGGCACTGAAGCTTTCTTT. Translated, it gives CASSFSTGGTEAFF.

The rearrangement links TRBV3-1 (or the pseudogene TRBV3-2) to TRBJ1-1; TRBD1 might be the D (5 bases). The CDR3 runs to 14 residues. Germline V gene lookup returns CDR1 LGHDT and CDR2 YNNKEL (reference sequence). Deletions cut 2 bases from V and 5 bases from J, with 12 bases between. CDR3 amino acids: CASSQRMGGTEAFF. DNA for the CDR3: TGTGCCAGCAGCCAACGGATGGGGGGAACTGAAGCTTTCTTT.

The chain combines TRBV7-9 with TRBJ2-3; TRBD1 agrees at 7 bases. Germline V gene sequence: CDR1 SEHNR, CDR2 FQNEAQ (reference sequence). This CDR3 region has 14 residues. Losses at the gene ends were 7 bases for V and 2 bases for J; bases not matched to a gene: 6. CDR3 coding DNA: TGTGCCAGCACCGGGACAGCCAACACAGATACGCAGTATTTT. It encodes CASTGTANTDTQYF.

The genes are TRBV19 and TRBJ2-7, with 9 bases that match TRBD1. Trimming removed 6 bases from V and 2 bases from J; junction bases left unmatched: 8. The CDR3 runs 15 residues. Germline CDR1 and CDR2: LNHDA and SQIVND (reference sequence). CDR3 protein: CASSTGQGHTYEQYF. The CDR3 DNA sequence: TGTGCCAGTAGCACGGGACAGGGCCATACCTACGAGCAGTACTTC.

The chain recombines TRBV27 with TRBJ1-6; D is unresolved. This CDR3 has 13 residues. Germline assignment: CDR1 MNHEY and CDR2 SMNVEV (reference sequence). Deletions cut 8 bases from V and 6 bases from J, with 11 bases between. CDR3 sequence: CASGYGVNSPLHF. The CDR3 DNA sequence: TGTGCCAGCGGGTACGGGGTTAATTCACCCCTCCACTTT.

The gene calls are TRBV5-1 and TRBJ2-5; the match to TRBD2 covers 11 bases. J was trimmed by 4 bases and V by 4 bases; bases with no gene match: 6. This CDR3 has 15 residues. Looked up from germline, CDR1 is SGHRS and CDR2 is YFSETQ. CDR3 coding DNA: TGCGCCAGCAGCCCACTAGCGGGAGAGGGAGAGACCCAGTACTTC. Its protein is CASSPLAGEGETQYF.